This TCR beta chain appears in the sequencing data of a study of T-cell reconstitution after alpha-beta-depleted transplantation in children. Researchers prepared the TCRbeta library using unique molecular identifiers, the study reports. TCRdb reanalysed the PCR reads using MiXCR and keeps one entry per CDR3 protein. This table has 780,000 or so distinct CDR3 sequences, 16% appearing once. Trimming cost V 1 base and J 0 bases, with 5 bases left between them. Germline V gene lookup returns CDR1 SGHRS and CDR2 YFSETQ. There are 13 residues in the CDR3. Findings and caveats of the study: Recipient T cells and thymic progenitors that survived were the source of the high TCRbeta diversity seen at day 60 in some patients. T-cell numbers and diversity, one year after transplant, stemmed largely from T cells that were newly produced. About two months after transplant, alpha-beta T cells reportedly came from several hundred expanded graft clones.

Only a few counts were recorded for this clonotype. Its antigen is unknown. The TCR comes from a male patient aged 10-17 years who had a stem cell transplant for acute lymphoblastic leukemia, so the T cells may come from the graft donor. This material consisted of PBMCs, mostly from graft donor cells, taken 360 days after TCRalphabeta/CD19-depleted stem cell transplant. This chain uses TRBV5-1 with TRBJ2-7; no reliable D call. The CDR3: CASSLIISYEQYF. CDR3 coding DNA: TGCGCCAGCAGCTTGATCATCTCCTACGAGCAGTACTTC.